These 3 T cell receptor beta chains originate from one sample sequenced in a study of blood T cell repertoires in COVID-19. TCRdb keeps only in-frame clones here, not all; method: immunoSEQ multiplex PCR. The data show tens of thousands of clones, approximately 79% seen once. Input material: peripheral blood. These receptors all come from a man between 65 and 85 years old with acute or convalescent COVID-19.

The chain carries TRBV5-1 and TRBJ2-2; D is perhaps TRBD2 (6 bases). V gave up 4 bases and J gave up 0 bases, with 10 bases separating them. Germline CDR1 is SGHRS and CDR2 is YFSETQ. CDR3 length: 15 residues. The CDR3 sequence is CASSRRGSNTGELFF. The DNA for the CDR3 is TGCGCCAGCAGCAGGCGGGGTTCGAACACCGGGGAGCTGTTTTTT.

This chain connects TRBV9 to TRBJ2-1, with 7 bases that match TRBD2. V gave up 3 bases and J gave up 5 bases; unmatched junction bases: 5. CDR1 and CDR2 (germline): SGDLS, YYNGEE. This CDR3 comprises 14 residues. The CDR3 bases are TGTGCCAGCAGCGGAGGAGCGGGGAACAATGAGCAGTTCTTC. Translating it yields CASSGGAGNNEQFF.

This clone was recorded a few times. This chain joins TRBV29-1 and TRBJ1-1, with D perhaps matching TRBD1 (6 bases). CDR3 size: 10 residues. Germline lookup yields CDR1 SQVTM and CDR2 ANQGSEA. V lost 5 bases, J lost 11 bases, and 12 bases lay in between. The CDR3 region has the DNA TGCAGCGTTTACGACAGGCGGGCTTTCTTT. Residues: CSVYDRRAFF.